This T cell receptor (beta chain) was captured in a study of control samples from healthy donors and cancer patients. Assay used: immunoSEQ multiplex PCR; TCRdb lists only in-frame clones, some missing. The sample records about 150,000 clones, 89% being singletons. This clone was found once. Germline CDR1 SNHLY, CDR2 FYNNEI. The CDR3 has 15 amino acids. V shed 5 bases and J shed 5 bases, with 18 bases lying between them. The chain couples TRBV2 to TRBJ1-1, with TRBD1 as a possible D gene (5 bases). Sequences were obtained from blood. This receptor was obtained from a man aged 25-45 years in good health. CDR3 amino acids: CASSPYTSRGTEAFF. In DNA form, the CDR3 reads TGTGCCAGCAGTCCCTATACCTCAAGGGGAACTGAAGCTTTCTTT. Drawing the rest from reference TRBV2 and TRBJ1-1, the complete variable domain is EPEVTQTPSHQVTQMGQEVILRCVPISNHLYFYWYRQILGQKVEFLVSFYNNEISEKSEIFDDQFSVERPDGSNFTLKIRSTKLEDSAMYFCASSPYTSRGTEAFFGQGTRLTVV.